Included here is one TCR beta chain sequence, with context. Its antigen is not identified. TCRdb keeps only in-frame clones here, not all; method: immunoSEQ multiplex PCR. The table lists under 1,100,000 clones, approximately 70% of them singletons, with roughly 1.5% in the top ten. This entry belongs to a study of shared clonotypes between healthy human individuals. Findings of the study overall: Researchers sampled only blood; tissue repertoires likely differ. Generally, naive subsets came out with larger estimated richness than memory subsets.

Naive CD45RA+ and memory CD45RA-negative subsets were split from CD4+ cells. The V end lost 5 bases, the J end lost 5 bases, and 10 bases lay between the germline ends. Germline values: CDR1 SEHNR, CDR2 FQNEAQ (reference sequence). The CDR3 has 13 amino acids. The specimen sequenced was memory CD4+ T cells sorted from blood. The subset: CD45RA-negative fraction. The sequence came from a man between 18 and 29 years old in good health. V and J are TRBV7-9 and TRBJ2-1; D possibly corresponds to TRBD2 (6 bases). The CDR3 nucleotides read TGTGCCAGCAGCCGGACTAACGACAATGAGCAGTTCTTC. Translated, it gives CASSRTNDNEQFF.